This is a list of T cell receptor beta chains from one sample in a study of blood T cells in healthy people across ages. TCRdb used MiXCR to reprocess the 5' RACE reads, holding one entry per CDR3 protein. The sample has 900,000 to 950,000 distinct CDR3 sequences, approximately 32% seen once. These data also featured in a second study, about T cells of mothers and their children.

Specimen: blood. The origin of the receptors is a woman between 35 and 50 years old in good health. Both conserved end residues are part of each CDR3. The D gene is left open where the match is weak. Size is omitted from some rows. Given values are once, few, many or a class for expanded clones.

TRBD1	TRBV20-1	NA	TRBJ2-7	TGCAGTGCCAGCAGCTTAGGGGGGACAGGGACCCGCTACGAGCAGTACTTC	CSASSLGGTGTRYEQYF
NA	TRBV2	NA	TRBJ1-5	TGTGCCAGCAGTGAAGCTGGGGGGATGGGTCAGCCCCAGCATTTT	CASSEAGGMGQPQHF
TRBD1	TRBV27	few	TRBJ1-6	TGTGCCAGCAGTCGCGGACAGGGTGGAACCTATAATTCACCCCTCCACTTT	CASSRGQGGTYNSPLHF
TRBD2	TRBV7-2	few	TRBJ2-7	TGTGCCGGCAGCTCTAGCTGGGGGGGGAGCTCCTACGAGCAGTACTTC	CAGSSSWGGSSYEQYF
NA	TRBV5-1	NA	TRBJ1-1	TGCGCCAGCAGCTTGGTGGACAGTATCTTCAACACTGAAGCTTTCTTT	CASSLVDSIFNTEAFF
NA	TRBV12-3/TRBV12-4	many	TRBJ2-7	TGTGCCAGCAGTAGGGGGTCGACCTACGAGCAGTACTTC	CASSRGSTYEQYF
NA	TRBV20-1	NA	TRBJ2-7	TGCAGTGCTAGACCACCGGGACTGAGAAGCTACGAGCAGTACTTC	CSARPPGLRSYEQYF
NA	TRBV6-5	NA	TRBJ1-2	TGTGCCAGCAGTGCCCCGGGGTTGGATGGCTACACCTTC	CASSAPGLDGYTF
NA	TRBV11-3	NA	TRBJ2-2	TGCGCCAGCAGCCCGAGGGGCGACGGGGTAAACACCGGGGAGCTGTTTTTT	CASSPRGDGVNTGELFF
TRBD1	TRBV4-3	many	TRBJ2-4	TGCGCCAGCAGCCAGGAACCGGGACAGTCTTCCAAAAACATTCAGTACTTC	CASSQEPGQSSKNIQYF
TRBD1	TRBV2	NA	TRBJ2-7	TGTGCCAGCACGACCTCACCCAGGACAGGCCAAAATGGGCAGTACTTC	CASTTSPRTGQNGQYF
NA	TRBV28	NA	TRBJ1-5	TGTGCCAGCAGCGAATCCGGACAGCTGAATCAGCTCCAGCATTTT	CASSESGQLNQLQHF
TRBD2	TRBV7-9	NA	TRBJ2-7	TGTGCCAGCAGCTTCTACGGGGGGGCCTACGAGCAGTACTTC	CASSFYGGAYEQYF
NA	TRBV20-1	few	TRBJ2-2	TGCAGTGCTAGAGATCCTTCTGCGTACACCGGGGAGCTGTTTTTT	CSARDPSAYTGELFF
NA	TRBV3-1	few	TRBJ1-2	TGTGCCAGCAGTCAAGGACTCCAGGGAGGAAATGGCTACACCTTC	CASSQGLQGGNGYTF
NA	TRBV29-1	many	TRBJ2-3	TGCAGCGTATCCCCCCTGGGGGGCGATACGCAGTATTTT	CSVSPLGGDTQYF
NA	TRBV7-3	NA	TRBJ1-2	TGTGCCAGCAGCTTATTCTCGGACGGTACTAACTATGGCTACACCTTC	CASSLFSDGTNYGYTF
TRBD1	TRBV25-1	NA	TRBJ2-2	TGTGCCAGCAGTGAAGTGACAGGGGGCACCGGGGAGCTGTTTTTT	CASSEVTGGTGELFF
TRBD1	TRBV12-3/TRBV12-4	many	TRBJ2-7	TGTGCCAGCAGTTCTCCGGGACAGGGTCAGGGATCCTACGAGCAGTACTTC	CASSSPGQGQGSYEQYF
NA	TRBV7-2	once	TRBJ2-5	TGTGCCAGCAGCGGAGGACAGCAAGAGACCCACTACTTC	CASSGGQQETHYF
NA	TRBV29-1	NA	TRBJ1-5	TGCAGCGTTGGGCCGGGGACTAGCAATCAGCCCCAGCATTTT	CSVGPGTSNQPQHF
NA	TRBV7-2	many	TRBJ2-7	TGTGCCAGCAGCCACGGACCGATCTCCTACGAGCAGTACTTC	CASSHGPISYEQYF